This T cell receptor beta chain was sequenced during a study of T cells in Graves' hyperthyroidism and ophthalmopathy. Across the whole study: The initial diagnosis was the point when peripheral blood was collected, ahead of any treatment.

This clonotype was counted many times. Its antigen is still unknown. Using RNA transcripts as the source, TCR beta CDR3 regions were amplified. First-round RT-PCR targeting the TCR CDR3 was performed with the HTBI primer set. MiXCR was run by TCRdb on the multiplex PCR reads, yielding one entry per CDR3 protein. Of a few hundred thousand distinct CDR3 sequences listed, 15% to 20% were seen once; the top ten hold around 3.5%. Study results and caveats: Most expanded thyroid clonotypes above 0.001 recurred in blood. Ophthalmopathy was distinguished from stable hyperthyroidism by 13 V-J signatures.

Enrolled ophthalmopathy patients presented with a Clinical Activity Score of at least 3, a NOSPECS grade of at least 4, and disease duration under 3 months. Sequencing used blood. The receptor's source is a middle-aged woman with Graves' ophthalmopathy.

The CDR3 spells CAISGLVDREQYF. As DNA, the CDR3 is TGTGCCATCAGCGGGCTAGTAGACCGCGAGCAGTACTTC. The V call is TRBV10-3, the J call TRBJ2-7; D is uncertain. Trimming left V 6 bases short and J 6 bases short, with 15 bases between. From germline, CDR1 is ENHRY and CDR2 SYGVKD. The CDR3 extends over 13 amino acids.